The 23 T cell receptor beta chains reported below all come from one sample, sequenced in a study of cytomegalovirus exposure and HLA in healthy donors. Primers for the PCR totalled 60 Vbeta and 13 Jbeta. Here immunoSEQ multiplex PCR was the method, and the copy in TCRdb shows in-frame clones only, minus some. Counted here are around 170,000 clones, 75% to 90% occurring once; the ten biggest clones make up approximately 6%. Sequenced input: PBMCs. The source of these receptors is a man aged 35 to 55 in good health and CMV-seropositive.

This chain joins TRBV18 and TRBJ2-7; TRBD2 aligns across 16 bases. J gave up 0 bases and V 3 bases, and 2 bases lay outside the gene matches. CDR1 KGHSH and CDR2 LQKENI come from the germline V gene. The CDR3 consists of 17 residues. This CDR3 is CASSPGLAGGSSYEQYF. DNA for the CDR3: TGTGCCAGCTCACCGGGACTAGCGGGGGGGAGCTCCTACGAGCAGTACTTC.

V and J are TRBV14 and TRBJ2-7, with D possibly TRBD2 on 6 matching bases. Trimming shortened V by 0 bases and J by 0 bases, and 18 bases separated the two germline ends. CDR1 and CDR2 from the germline V gene are SGHDN and FVKESK. The CDR3 is 18 residues long. CDR3 DNA: TGTGCCAGCAGCCAAGACGCCGCGGGACTTTCAAGCTCCTACGAGCAGTACTTC. Protein: CASSQDAAGLSSSYEQYF.

This clone was seen only a few times. J is TRBJ2-7 and V is TRBV4-3; no reliable D call. Trimming stripped 0 bases from V and 4 bases from J, with 4 bases between. Germline loops: CDR1 LGHNA, CDR2 YSLEER. This CDR3 has 12 amino acids. The CDR3 sequence: CASSQDRYEQYF. In DNA form, the CDR3 reads TGCGCCAGCAGCCAAGATCGGTACGAGCAGTACTTC.

V usage is TRBV11-3 and J usage is TRBJ2-1; D might be TRBD2 (6 bases). CDR3 length: 16 amino acids. Deletions cut 0 bases from V and 10 bases from J, with 19 bases between. Germline-derived CDR1 and CDR2 are SGHNT and YENEEA. CDR3 region: CASSLETGEPVSEQFF. CDR3 nucleotides: TGTGCCAGCAGCTTAGAGACGGGGGAACCCGTATCCGAGCAGTTCTTC.

This rearrangement joins TRBV5-1 to TRBJ1-6, with a possible D match to TRBD1 (6 bases). V shed 0 bases and J shed 3 bases, with 10 bases lying between them. Germline V gives CDR1 SGHRS, CDR2 YFSETQ. The CDR3 runs 16 residues. CDR3 sequence: CASSLAGRGYNSPLHF. The DNA for the CDR3 is TGCGCCAGCAGCTTGGCGGGCAGGGGCTATAATTCACCCCTCCACTTT.

The CDR3 sequence: CASSPPGRGSYNEQFF. The CDR3 DNA sequence: TGTGCCAGCTCACCACCTGGCCGGGGATCCTACAATGAGCAGTTCTTC. The chain employs TRBV18 and TRBJ2-1, with D tentatively TRBD2 (5 bases). Germline assignment: CDR1 KGHSH and CDR2 LQKENI. This CDR3 is 16 amino acids long. Trimming stripped 0 bases from V and 1 base from J, with 10 bases between.

The genes are TRBV14 and TRBJ2-7, with TRBD2 as a possible D gene (6 bases). CDR1 is SGHDN, CDR2 FVKESK, per germline. CDR3 length: 15 residues. V shed 1 base and J shed 3 bases, with 13 bases lying between them. The CDR3 DNA reads TGTGCCAGCAGCCAAGGAAGGGGAGGTAGCTACGAGCAGTACTTC. Its protein is CASSQGRGGSYEQYF.

The chain links TRBV2 to TRBJ1-2, with D possibly being TRBD1 (6 bases). Germline V gene lookup returns CDR1 SNHLY and CDR2 FYNNEI. CDR3 length: 14 residues. V shed 1 base and J shed 2 bases, with 8 bases lying between them. The CDR3 protein is CASSEGGRNYGYTF. CDR3 sequence (DNA): TGTGCCAGCAGTGAAGGGGGGCGCAACTATGGCTACACCTTC. The whole variable domain, filled in from reference TRBV2 and TRBJ1-2, reads EPEVTQTPSHQVTQMGQEVILRCVPISNHLYFYWYRQILGQKVEFLVSFYNNEISEKSEIFDDQFSVERPDGSNFTLKIRSTKLEDSAMYFCASSEGGRNYGYTFGSGTRLTVV.

This sequence joins TRBV4-3 and TRBJ2-2, with a tentative D call TRBD1 (6 bases). V was shortened by 2 bases and J by 1 base, with 11 bases between the two germline ends. The CDR3 covers 16 residues. CDR1 and CDR2 (germline): LGHNA, YSLEER. This chain's CDR3 is CASSQQGSLNTGELFF. The CDR3 DNA follows: TGCGCCAGCAGCCAACAGGGGTCGTTGAACACCGGGGAGCTGTTTTTT.

V is TRBV19 and J is TRBJ1-2; D unresolved. This CDR3 has 16 amino acids. Germline V gives CDR1 LNHDA, CDR2 SQIVND (reference sequence). V dropped 2 bases and J dropped 4 bases, with 17 bases sitting between them. CDR3 protein: CASSIPSSMGGYGYTF. The DNA of the CDR3 is TGTGCCAGTAGTATACCATCCTCCATGGGAGGCTATGGCTACACCTTC.

The DNA for the CDR3 is TGTGCCACCAGCAGAGGTACAGGGTCGACGGAAAAACTGTTTTTT. This encodes CATSRGTGSTEKLFF. The gene calls are TRBV15 and TRBJ1-4, with a weak D call TRBD1 (6 bases). The CDR3 is 15 amino acids. Per germline, CDR1 LNHNV and CDR2 YYDKDF (reference sequence). The germline V and J ends were trimmed by 1 base and 8 bases, with 14 bases remaining between them.

CDR3 nucleotide sequence: TGCGCCAGCAGCCAAGAATGGGACAGAAACTATGGCTACACCTTC. The encoded protein is CASSQEWDRNYGYTF. J is TRBJ1-2 and V is TRBV4-3; 7 bases are a match to TRBD1. The CDR3 is made up of 15 amino acids. CDR1 is LGHNA and CDR2 is YSLEER in the germline V gene. J lost 2 bases, V lost 0 bases, and 3 bases had no gene match.

The chain uses TRBV27 and TRBJ1-4; 7 nucleotides agree with TRBD1. Per the germline V gene, CDR1 is MNHEY and CDR2 is SMNVEV (reference sequence). Trimming cost V 5 bases and J 6 bases; bases outside gene matches: 9. This CDR3 contains 15 residues. The CDR3 region has the DNA TGTGCCAGCAGTGGACAGGCCTCGCCCTATGAAAAACTGTTTTTT. Protein: CASSGQASPYEKLFF.

J is TRBJ2-5 and V is TRBV5-1; D gene unclear. The better agreement between TRBJ2-7 and the DNA end casts doubt on the J call. Germline CDR1 and CDR2: SGHRS and YFSETQ. The CDR3 loop spans 12 amino acids. CDR3 protein: CASSLSTYEQYF. CDR3 coding DNA: TGCGCCAGCAGCTTGTCCACCTACGAGCAGTACTTC.

This chain uses TRBV28 with TRBJ2-7, with TRBD1 matching 7 bases. CDR3 length: 15 amino acids. With V trimmed by 6 bases and J by 4 bases, 12 bases remained unmatched. Per the germline V gene, CDR1 is MDHEN and CDR2 is SYDVKM. CDR3 amino acids: CASRFKDRDLYEQYF. The CDR3 nucleotides read TGTGCCAGCAGATTCAAAGACAGGGATCTTTACGAGCAGTACTTC.

This chain connects TRBV4-3 to TRBJ2-5; 8 nucleotides align to TRBD2. Germline CDR1 LGHNA, CDR2 YSLEER. The CDR3 has 15 residues. V dropped 2 bases and J dropped 3; count of bases not matched to a gene: 5. The CDR3 sequence is CASSQLLAAEETQYF. In nucleotides, the CDR3 is TGCGCCAGCAGCCAATTACTAGCGGCGGAAGAGACCCAGTACTTC.

In this sample, this clone turned up a few times. V and J are TRBV27 and TRBJ2-5, with TRBD2 identical over 11 bases. CDR1 MNHEY and CDR2 SMNVEV come from the germline V gene (reference sequence). The CDR3 covers 17 residues. The V and J ends lost 6 bases and 8 bases, in that order; junction bases with no gene match: 17. The CDR3 loop is CASRTPGSGGAEDTQYF. For the CDR3, the DNA is TGTGCCAGCAGAACCCCGGGTAGCGGGGGGGCCGAGGATACCCAGTACTTC.

The rearrangement joins TRBV6-5 to TRBJ2-5; tentative D call: TRBD1 (6 bases). With the DNA end fitting TRBJ2-7 better, the J assignment may be wrong. Germline CDR1 and CDR2: MNHEY and SVGAGI. There are 14 residues in the CDR3. The CDR3 sequence: CASSTLQGPYEQYF. The CDR3 DNA follows: TGTGCCAGCAGTACCTTACAGGGACCCTACGAGCAGTACTTC.

The rearrangement uses TRBV7-2 and TRBJ2-3; D possibly corresponds to TRBD2 (6 bases). The CDR3 runs to 15 residues. From germline, CDR1 is SGHTA and CDR2 FQGNSA. V lost 5 bases and J lost 0, with 12 bases in between. The CDR3 nucleotides read TGTGCCAGCAGCCAGGCGGGGTGGAGCACAGATACGCAGTATTTT. It is translated as CASSQAGWSTDTQYF.

This chain uses TRBV18 with TRBJ2-2; 9 nucleotides align to TRBD1. With V trimmed by 5 bases and J by 4 bases, 5 bases remained unmatched. Germline V gives CDR1 KGHSH, CDR2 LQKENI. CDR3 size: 15 residues. Written as DNA, the CDR3 is TGTGCCAGCTCATCGGACAGGGGATTCACCGGGGAGCTGTTTTTT. It is translated as CASSSDRGFTGELFF.

The rearrangement uses TRBV7-8 and TRBJ1-2; D is unresolved. This CDR3 spans 13 amino acids. V shed 2 bases and J shed 7 bases, with 11 bases lying between them. The germline gives CDR1 SGHVS, CDR2 FQNEAQ. The CDR3 sequence is CASSLRAGGGYTF. The CDR3 nucleotides read TGTGCCAGCAGCTTACGCGCAGGTGGTGGCTACACCTTC.

The J gene is TRBJ2-5, the V gene TRBV27; 7 positions match TRBD2. The DNA matches TRBJ2-7 better at its end, which makes the J call doubtful. Germline V gene lookup returns CDR1 MNHEY and CDR2 SMNVEV (reference sequence). The CDR3 has 14 amino acids. CDR3 bases: TGTGCCAGCAACTCAGTGGGGGGGGAATACGAGCAGTACTTC. The encoded protein is CASNSVGGEYEQYF.

This clone was recorded once. The rearrangement joins TRBV7-8 to TRBJ2-5; no reliable D call. The CDR3 consists of 17 residues. Trimming removed 6 bases at V and 2 bases at J, with 22 bases between. Germline values: CDR1 SGHVS, CDR2 FQNEAQ. In nucleotides, the CDR3 is TGTGCCAGCAGTCCCCGTTGGGCAGCTAAAGATCAAGAGACCCAGTACTTC. It is translated as CASSPRWAAKDQETQYF.